The 15 T cell receptor beta chains below were found in one sample sequenced in a study of OX40 agonist ivuxolimab in advanced cancers. Sequencing was performed with immunoSEQ multiplex PCR; in TCRdb, only in-frame clones are kept and a portion is missing. Of tens of thousands of clones listed, roughly 80% are singletons. The sequencing used CD4+ or CD8+ T cells sorted from blood, collected in a trial of the OX40 agonist ivuxolimab. These receptors were obtained from an adult with an advanced solid tumor such as melanoma, head and neck, liver or kidney cancer.

The V and J genes are TRBV7-2 and TRBJ2-3, with 11 bases aligning to TRBD2. This CDR3 region has 15 residues. Trimming cost V 5 bases and J 5 bases; bases outside gene matches: 6. Per germline, CDR1 SGHTA and CDR2 FQGNSA. The CDR3 DNA sequence: TGTGCCAGCAGCCTACTAGCGGGGGTTGAAGATACGCAGTATTTT. It yields the protein CASSLLAGVEDTQYF.

This clone has just one count. The chain uses TRBV30 and TRBJ2-7, with D possibly being TRBD1 or TRBD2 (5 bases each). V was pared by 4 bases and J by 3 bases, with 13 bases between. The length of the CDR3 is 13 residues. Germline V gene sequence: CDR1 GTSNPN, CDR2 SVGIG (reference sequence). The DNA for the CDR3 is TGTGCCTGGACAGGGAGCCTCTTCTACGAGCAGTACTTC. It is translated as CAWTGSLFYEQYF.

This chain links TRBV5-4 with TRBJ2-7; the D gene could be TRBD1 or TRBD2 (5 bases each). V dropped 4 bases and J dropped 0 bases, with 14 bases sitting between them. The CDR3 is made up of 15 amino acids. Per the germline V gene, CDR1 is SGHNT and CDR2 is YYREEE (reference sequence). The CDR3 loop reads CASSQEGTSSYEQYV. In DNA form, the CDR3 reads TGTGCCAGCAGCCAAGAGGGGACGAGCTCCTACGAGCAGTACGTC.

The table lists this clone with a count of one. The CDR3 bases are TGTGCCAGCATGGATGTAGGGGGCAGTGAGCAGTTCTTC. Its protein is CASMDVGGSEQFF. V gene TRBV2 combines with J gene TRBJ2-1, with 7 nucleotides matching TRBD1. The junction had 9 bases not matched to a gene; V was cut back by 7 bases and J by 9 bases. Germline V CDR1 and CDR2: SNHLY, FYNNEI. The CDR3 totals 13 residues.

The chain has TRBV7-2 and TRBJ1-2, with TRBD1 matching 8 bases. The germline CDR1 and CDR2 sequences are SGHTA and FQGNSA. The CDR3 contains 13 residues. V shed 4 bases, J shed 4 bases, and the junction held 2 bases outside the gene matches. The CDR3 DNA reads TGTGCCAGCAGCTCGGACAGGGCCTATGGCTACACCTTC. This codes for CASSSDRAYGYTF.

V and J are TRBV28 and TRBJ1-5; 8 positions agree with TRBD1. The CDR3 length is 16 residues. Trimming took 5 bases from V and 3 from J; bases not matched to a gene: 9. CDR1 and CDR2 (germline): MDHEN, SYDVKM. The CDR3 DNA sequence: TGTGCCAGCAGTCCCCGGACAGGGAAAAACAATCAGCCCCAGCATTTT. This sequence encodes CASSPRTGKNNQPQHF.

The chain joins TRBV11-2 to TRBJ2-2; the D call may be TRBD1 or TRBD2 (5 bases each). The germline V and J ends were trimmed by 3 bases and 0 bases, with 5 bases remaining between them. Germline-derived CDR1 and CDR2 are SGHAT and FQNNGV. This CDR3 has 14 residues. The CDR3 region has the DNA TGTGCCAGCAGCTTGGGGGCGAACACCGGGGAGCTGTTTTTT. It codes for CASSLGANTGELFF.

In regard to this clone: This likely comes from a read error, as the CDR3 has no conserved phenylalanine or tryptophan at its end. No DNA is shown, since the ends of the CDR3 on it are uncertain; the CDR3 is the one TCRdb lists. The V call is TRBV20-1, the J call TRBJ1-2. Including both end residues, the CDR3 is 11 amino acids long. The germline gives CDR1 DFQATT, CDR2 SNEGSKA (reference sequence). The CDR3 loop is CSARAGTGPPV.

The CDR3 region is CASSSEPGQGTRGEQFF. Written as DNA, the CDR3 is TGTGCCAGCAGCTCGGAGCCGGGACAGGGGACTAGGGGTGAGCAGTTCTTC. The rearrangement uses TRBV5-4 and TRBJ2-1; the match to TRBD1 covers 10 bases. Per germline, CDR1 SGHNT and CDR2 YYREEE (reference sequence). The CDR3 loop spans 17 amino acids. Germline trimming cut 3 bases from V and 9 bases from J; bases unmatched to any gene: 15.

V gene TRBV19 combines with J gene TRBJ2-3; 11 bases are a match to TRBD2. The V gene end was trimmed by 3 bases and the J gene end by 4 bases; junction bases not matched to a gene: 6. Germline lookup yields CDR1 LNHDA and CDR2 SQIVND (reference sequence). The CDR3 runs 16 residues. The CDR3 DNA sequence: TGTGCCAGTAGTATCGTTAGCGGGGGGGCTTCAGATACGCAGTATTTT. Protein: CASSIVSGGASDTQYF.

The chain carries TRBV4-1 and TRBJ2-5, with TRBD1 matching 8 bases. The germline CDR1 and CDR2 sequences are MGHRA and YSYEKL. The V and J ends lost 0 bases and 4 bases, in that order; junction bases with no gene match: 10. The CDR3 covers 17 residues. CDR3 loop: CASSQDRKTGGRETQYF. For the CDR3, the DNA is TGCGCCAGCAGCCAAGATAGGAAAACAGGGGGGAGAGAGACCCAGTACTTC.

The chain joins TRBV18 to TRBJ1-6, with 7 bases that match TRBD1. Unmatched junction bases numbered 6, after V lost 4 bases and J lost 9 bases. The CDR3 runs 14 residues. CDR1 is KGHSH, CDR2 LQKENI, per germline. In DNA form, the CDR3 reads TGTGCCAGCTCACAAGGGGGCGCGTCTTCACCCCTCCACTTT. It yields the protein CASSQGGASSPLHF.

The genes are TRBV7-9 and TRBJ2-1, with no clear D. V lost 1 base to trimming and J lost 6 bases, with 7 bases between them. The CDR3 loop spans 13 amino acids. Germline lookup yields CDR1 SEHNR and CDR2 FQNEAQ (reference sequence). The CDR3 DNA sequence: TGTGCCAGCAGCTTAGAAGTCTTCAATGAGCAGTTCTTC. Encoded protein: CASSLEVFNEQFF.

This clone was observed a few times. The chain employs TRBV15 and TRBJ2-7, with 12 bases aligning to TRBD2. Germline V CDR1 and CDR2: LNHNV, YYDKDF (reference sequence). J gave up 7 bases and V 0 bases, and 10 bases lay outside the gene matches. This CDR3 is 17 amino acids long. CDR3 amino acids: CATSREVRTSGAEEQYF. CDR3 bases: TGTGCCACCAGCAGAGAAGTACGGACTAGCGGGGCTGAGGAGCAGTACTTC.

This clone was seen more than once but under ten times. The CDR3 loop reads CAIQRGVGYEQYF. The CDR3 coding sequence is TGTGCCATCCAACGAGGAGTAGGCTACGAGCAGTACTTC. This chain joins TRBV28 and TRBJ2-7; D is unclear. The CDR3 spans 13 residues. Germline CDR1 and CDR2: MDHEN and SYDVKM. Trimming took 10 bases from V and 3 from J, leaving 16 bases between them.